Each of the 19 T cell receptor beta chains below was sequenced from the same sample in a study of blood T cell repertoires in COVID-19. Here immunoSEQ multiplex PCR was the method, and the copy in TCRdb shows in-frame clones only, minus some. The sample consists of approximately 240,000 clones, 80% to 90% of them appearing once. The sequencing sample was made of PBMCs or T cells enriched from blood (not recorded which). The receptors derive from a woman aged 18-30 years in a cohort exposed to, infected with or recovered from COVID-19 (not recorded which).

This chain joins TRBV3-1 (or the pseudogene TRBV3-2) and TRBJ1-1; D unresolved. CDR1 and CDR2 from the germline V gene are LGHDT and YNNKEL (reference sequence). There are 14 residues in the CDR3. Trimming stripped 0 bases from V and 4 bases from J, with 9 bases between. This CDR3 is CASSQEGVPTEAFF. The CDR3 nucleotides are TGTGCCAGCAGCCAAGAAGGAGTGCCCACTGAAGCTTTCTTT.

V is TRBV19 and J is TRBJ1-5; TRBD1 matches 7 bases. This CDR3 has 16 amino acids. Germline V gene sequence: CDR1 LNHDA, CDR2 SQIVND (reference sequence). The ends lost 2 bases at V and 7 bases at J; junction bases unmatched: 11. The CDR3 nucleotides are TGTGCCAGTAGTATAAGGCAGGGGGTATCGGGACAGCCCCAGCATTTT. This sequence encodes CASSIRQGVSGQPQHF. The full variable domain, its missing parts supplied by reference TRBV19 and TRBJ1-5, is DGGITQSPKYLFRKEGQNVTLSCEQNLNHDAMYWYRQDPGQGLRLIYYSQIVNDFQKGDIAEGYSVSREKKESFPLTVTSAQKNPTAFYLCASSIRQGVSGQPQHFGDGTRLSIL.

This clone appeared a single time. This rearrangement joins TRBV3-1 (or the pseudogene TRBV3-2) to TRBJ1-6; D gene ambiguous. CDR1 and CDR2 from the germline V gene are LGHDT and YNNKEL (reference sequence). Between the trimmed V and J ends, which lost 0 bases and 15 bases, there was a span of 15 bases. This CDR3 contains 14 residues. The CDR3 here is CASSQDPSAVDLHF. CDR3 nucleotides: TGTGCCAGCAGCCAAGATCCTTCAGCGGTAGACCTCCACTTT.

The gene calls are TRBV4-1 and TRBJ2-2; no reliable D call. Germline lookup yields CDR1 MGHRA and CDR2 YSYEKL. V lost 4 bases, J lost 1 base, and 4 bases lay in between. This CDR3 comprises 13 residues. CDR3 coding DNA: TGCGCCAGCAGCCGTCAGAACACCGGGGAGCTGTTTTTT. This encodes CASSRQNTGELFF.

The chain joins TRBV5-5 to TRBJ1-1; D is perhaps TRBD1 (5 bases). V lost 1 base and J lost 1, with 17 bases in between. The CDR3 spans 17 residues. Germline V gene sequence: CDR1 SGHKS, CDR2 YYEKEE (reference sequence). CDR3 in amino acids: CASSLFFRDYQNTEAFF. The DNA for the CDR3 is TGTGCCAGCAGCTTGTTTTTCAGGGACTACCAGAACACTGAAGCTTTCTTT.

The chain joins TRBV2 to TRBJ1-4, with D possibly being TRBD1 (6 bases). Germline lookup yields CDR1 SNHLY and CDR2 FYNNEI. CDR3 length: 14 amino acids. V was pared by 6 bases and J by 3 bases, with 11 bases between. The CDR3 loop reads CASSTGSSNEKLFF. CDR3 DNA: TGTGCCAGCAGCACAGGGTCATCTAATGAAAAACTGTTTTTT.

The chain is built from TRBV29-1 and TRBJ2-1, with 9 bases fitting TRBD1. The germline gives CDR1 SQVTM, CDR2 ANQGSEA. Germline trimming cut 7 bases from V and 4 bases from J; bases unmatched to any gene: 8. This CDR3 is 14 amino acids long. The CDR3 coding sequence is TGCAGCGCAAGGGGAGGACAGGGGTACAATGAGCAGTTCTTC. Translated: CSARGGQGYNEQFF.

The J gene is TRBJ1-1, the V gene TRBV19; the D is unclear. CDR1 LNHDA and CDR2 SQIVND come from the germline V gene (reference sequence). V lost 4 bases, J lost 4 bases, and 10 bases lay in between. The CDR3 is 13 residues long. CDR3 nucleotide sequence: TGTGCCAGTAGTAAGGGAGGTATCACTGAAGCTTTCTTT. It yields the protein CASSKGGITEAFF. The variable domain in full, with the rest retrieved from reference TRBV19 and TRBJ1-1, is DGGITQSPKYLFRKEGQNVTLSCEQNLNHDAMYWYRQDPGQGLRLIYYSQIVNDFQKGDIAEGYSVSREKKESFPLTVTSAQKNPTAFYLCASSKGGITEAFFGQGTRLTVV.

The J gene is TRBJ2-7, the V gene TRBV5-4; 9 bases line up with TRBD2. The germline V gene has CDR1 SGHNT and CDR2 YYREEE (reference sequence). This CDR3 spans 13 amino acids. With V trimmed by 4 bases and J by 6 bases, 5 bases remained unmatched. In nucleotides, the CDR3 is TGTGCCAGCAGCGCGGGAGGGCCGCGCGAGCAGTACTTC. Its protein is CASSAGGPREQYF.

The chain uses TRBV19 and TRBJ1-1, with unresolved D. CDR1 and CDR2 from the germline V gene are LNHDA and SQIVND (reference sequence). V shed 3 bases and J shed 4 bases, with 9 bases lying between them. This CDR3 spans 13 amino acids. The CDR3 region is CASSMKPGTEAFF. For the CDR3, the DNA is TGTGCCAGTAGTATGAAGCCGGGCACTGAAGCTTTCTTT.

V is TRBV7-9 and J is TRBJ2-5; no firm D call. V shed 5 bases and J shed 0 bases, with 19 bases lying between them. CDR1 and CDR2 (germline): SEHNR, FQNEAQ (reference sequence). The CDR3 loop spans 17 amino acids. The CDR3 is CASSRTTLVGYQETQYF. The CDR3 DNA reads as TGTGCCAGCAGCCGCACTACCTTGGTTGGGTACCAAGAGACCCAGTACTTC.

The chain recombines TRBV18 with TRBJ2-7, with D uncertain. In germline, CDR1 is KGHSH, CDR2 LQKENI. Trimming cost V 3 bases and J 1 base, with 19 bases left between them. The CDR3 runs to 17 residues. CDR3 in DNA: TGTGCCAGCTCACCCACCCCCCCCGAGAAACGGTCCTACGAGCAGTACTTC. It specifies CASSPTPPEKRSYEQYF.

The genes are TRBV19 and TRBJ1-1; unclear D gene. The CDR3 is 14 amino acids. Germline V gene sequence: CDR1 LNHDA, CDR2 SQIVND (reference sequence). V shed 7 bases and J shed 1 base, with 13 bases lying between them. The CDR3 loop is CASKGGRTNTEAFF. In DNA form, the CDR3 reads TGTGCCAGTAAGGGCGGGAGGACGAACACTGAAGCTTTCTTT.

This clone was recorded a few times. The chain is built from TRBV27 and TRBJ2-2, with D perhaps matching TRBD2 (5 bases). Germline loops: CDR1 MNHEY, CDR2 SMNVEV (reference sequence). The CDR3 length is 15 residues. V lost 5 bases and J 7 bases, leaving 17 bases between the germline ends. The CDR3 bases are TGTGCCAGCAGTCCCACGGGGAAAGGAAGCGGGGAGCTGTTTTTT. Its translation is CASSPTGKGSGELFF.

The chain has TRBV6-1 and TRBJ1-5, with 8 bases matching TRBD1. Per germline, CDR1 MNHNS and CDR2 SASEGT. V was clipped by 3 bases and J by 5 bases; unmatched bases: 9. This CDR3 spans 16 amino acids. For the CDR3, the DNA is TGTGCCAGCAGTGACTTATGGGCAGGGGGCGATCAGCCCCAGCATTTT. This gives the protein CASSDLWAGGDQPQHF.

The chain links TRBV7-9 to TRBJ1-2; 7 bases align to TRBD1. V shed 5 bases and J 5 bases; nucleotides not matched to a gene: 11. CDR1 and CDR2 (germline): SEHNR, FQNEAQ (reference sequence). The CDR3 contains 15 residues. CDR3 in amino acids: CASSPRQGEGYGYTF. The CDR3 bases are TGTGCCAGCAGCCCCCGACAGGGTGAGGGGTATGGCTACACCTTC.

J is TRBJ2-3 and V is TRBV3-1 (or the pseudogene TRBV3-2); maybe TRBD2 (5 bases). V lost 1 base and J lost 3, with 17 bases in between. The CDR3 runs to 17 residues. CDR1 is LGHDT and CDR2 is YNNKEL in the germline V gene (reference sequence). The CDR3 bases are TGTGCCAGCAGCCAAGTAAGTTCAATTGGGAGAACAGATACGCAGTATTTT. Its translation: CASSQVSSIGRTDTQYF.

This chain joins TRBV5-5 and TRBJ1-2; no firm D call. This CDR3 region has 14 residues. Per the germline V gene, CDR1 is SGHKS and CDR2 is YYEKEE (reference sequence). Trimming left V 0 bases short and J 2 bases short, with 8 bases between. This chain's CDR3 is CASSLETRNYGYTF. The CDR3 DNA follows: TGTGCCAGCAGCTTGGAGACAAGAAACTATGGCTACACCTTC.

The J gene is TRBJ1-3, the V gene TRBV6-5, with 8 nucleotides matching TRBD1. The V gene end was trimmed by 2 bases and the J gene end by 4 bases; junction bases not matched to a gene: 4. CDR3 length: 15 residues. Germline V gene sequence: CDR1 MNHEY, CDR2 SVGAGI. The CDR3 region has the DNA TGTGCCAGCAGTTACGGCGGGACAGGCGGAAACACCATATATTTT. It specifies CASSYGGTGGNTIYF.